This TCR beta chain was obtained from a study of T cell changes during pregnancy in multiple sclerosis. The CDR3 covers 16 residues. V was cut by 2 bases and J by 6 bases, with 19 bases left in between. Germline-derived CDR1 and CDR2 are LNHDA and SQIVND (reference sequence). The assay was immunoSEQ multiplex PCR, and TCRdb's table has in-frame clones only and misses some. This table holds some 40,000 clones, roughly nine tenths found once. The V gene is TRBV19, the J gene TRBJ1-1, with unresolved D. This TCR derives from a female donor with multiple sclerosis, enrolled in a pregnancy study. Sequencing was performed on CD4+ T cells from peripheral blood mononuclear cells, taken in the first trimester of pregnancy. CDR3 coding DNA: TGTGCCAGTAGTATAACCAGAGGGTGGGTGGATGCTGAAGCTTTCTTT. Its protein is CASSITRGWVDAEAFF.